This T cell receptor (beta chain) was identified during a study of prognosis after radiotherapy for stage I lung cancer. In the study overall: SBRT was given in 3 to 5 fractions at a biologically effective dose of at least 100 Gy as radiotherapy. Radiotherapy preceded distant metastases in a few patients (median roughly 7 months); roughly 16 showed no significant progression. Study-wide results and limits: TRBV and TRBJ gene usage reportedly differed between patients with and without metastases.

The study amplified the TCR beta CDR3 region from genomic DNA. This amplification was carried out by two rounds of multiplex PCR. Individual primers that were specific to each TRBV and TRBJ gene served in first-round PCR. TCRdb ran MiXCR on the multiplex PCR reads and lists one entry per CDR3 protein. The repertoire consists of about 20,000 distinct CDR3 sequences, with around 47% occurring once and the leading ten covering 35% to 50%. On this clonotype itself: What it binds is unknown.

J gave up 9 bases and V 0 bases, and 7 bases lay outside the gene matches. Germline CDR1 and CDR2: DFQATT and SNEGSKA (reference sequence). The CDR3 sequence is 14 residues long. This chain joins TRBV20-1 and TRBJ1-2; 10 bases match TRBD1. Here the sequenced sample was PBMCs, taken before or after stereotactic body radiation therapy (not recorded which). This receptor was identified in a donor over 45 with non-small cell lung cancer. CDR3 residues: CSARDPGQGRSYTF. CDR3 coding DNA: TGCAGTGCTAGAGATCCGGGACAGGGGAGGAGCTACACCTTC.